The TCR beta chain described here comes from a study of T cells in Graves' hyperthyroidism and ophthalmopathy. The study, taken as a whole, reports: The model's output predicted ophthalmopathy at a median of approximately 6.5 months prior to onset.

This clonotype was counted a few times. Its antigen is undetermined. Amplified TCR beta CDR3 regions came from RNA transcripts. The HTBI primer set drove a first-round RT-PCR of the TCR CDR3. TCRdb fed the multiplex PCR reads into MiXCR, producing one record per CDR3 protein. The table records 250,000 to 300,000 distinct CDR3 sequences, about a sixth of them present only once. On the basis of clinical symptoms, serum thyroxine and TRAb, thyroid ultrasound and orbital computed tomography, diagnoses were made. The germline V gene has CDR1 MNHNS and CDR2 SASEGT. V was clipped by 6 bases and J by 0 bases; unmatched bases: 10. The CDR3 has 18 residues.

The sequenced material came from blood. This sequence joins TRBV6-1 and TRBJ1-6; 8 bases are a match to TRBD1. The TCR comes from a woman aged 60-75 years with Graves' ophthalmopathy. The CDR3 sequence is CASRVGQGLPSYNSPLHF. The CDR3, as DNA: TGTGCCAGCAGGGTAGGACAGGGCCTTCCCTCCTATAATTCACCCCTCCACTTT.